The entry below describes one T cell receptor beta chain. This clonotype was recorded a few times. This receptor's antigen is unknown. The sample holds no much larger clone one base away, and base qualities are not on file. This sample was included in a study of spatial heterogeneity in lung cancer (dated by TCRdb to the late 2010s). About the study as a whole: Beta-chain transcripts were consistently detected in greater numbers than alpha-chain transcripts, which likely reflected higher beta-chain transcript abundance. TCR transcript counts in tumor regions correlated strongly with a T cell transcriptional module score from matched bulk RNA-seq. In the raw uncorrected reads, each unique combination of TCR and UMI appeared more than ten times on average. In non-small cell lung cancer, the study made a quantitative comparison of TCR alpha and beta repertoires among multiple tumor regions, matched nontumor lung and blood. The study linked features of the TCR repertoire to counts of nonsynonymous mutations, which were determined by whole-exome sequencing of tumor tissue. At surgery, both alpha and beta chains were TCR-sequenced in about 200 tumor regions, some 64 matched nontumor lung samples and 56 PBMC samples.

Library method: 5' RACE. Instrument used: NextSeq 500. The TCR library protocol attached a unique molecular identifier to each TCR cDNA molecule to allow correction of PCR and sequencing errors. The published analysis was carried out like this. Decombinator tools were used for TCR identification, UMI-based error correction and CDR3 extraction. TCRs above a frequency of 2 per 1,000, corresponding to the top 1% of the tumor frequency distribution, were defined as expanded. Expanded tumor TCRs were classed as regional if statistically deemed absent (corrected P<0.05) from at least one tumor region, otherwise ubiquitous. Each repertoire was subsampled 100 times to 5,000 TCRs, after which Renyi diversity was computed with the R vegan package. CDR3 similarity networks were built from amino acid triplet string-kernel similarity, connecting CDR3s with pairwise similarity above 0.82. The public reads were reanalyzed by TCRdb: fastp trimming at Q25, MiXCR alignment, in-frame beta chains only. Here each entry gathers all rows of one CDR3 protein and keeps the most common genes and DNA. These V and J calls are TCRdb output, not the study's own analysis. The sample includes 100,000 to 110,000 distinct CDR3 sequences, with 4.4% observed a single time. The ten largest account for about 20% of the sample.

The paper as a whole reports these results and caveats: Confirming at a functional level the hypothesis that regional TCRs recognize regional mutations was considered to require additional single-cell paired TCR alpha and beta sequencing. The tumor nonsynonymous mutation count correlated with the number of expanded intratumoral alpha and beta TCRs. The count of ubiquitous expanded TCRs correlated with the count of ubiquitous nonsynonymous mutations, and the count of regional expanded TCRs correlated with the count of regional nonsynonymous mutations. Estimated TCR-seq coverage of tumor T cells was only about 7.2% for alpha chains and 12% to 15% for beta chains.

Per the publication, the time point label means: sample taken at primary tumor resection. The donors were approximately 70 patients from the lung TRACERx cohort who had early-stage, untreated non-small cell lung cancer. Whole RNA extracted from tumor and nontumor lung tissue, or from cryopreserved PBMC samples, was used for TCR sequencing without cell sorting. A patient was chosen for TCR sequencing only when enough RNA was available from at least two tumor regions. Before being selected, tumor and adjacent nontumor lung specimens were reviewed by a lung pathologist. CDR1 and CDR2, per the germline V gene, are MGHRA and YSYEKL. Including cysteine and phenylalanine, the CDR3 has 17 amino acids. CDR3 DNA only is kept here, 51 bases in frame from base 1. V is cut back by 0 bases and J by 9 bases, with 12 bases in the junction unmatched.

The source is a male donor with early-stage non-small cell lung cancer. The V gene is TRBV4-1 and the J gene is TRBJ2-3, with 10 bases in between that match TRBD2. The specimen comprised lung tumor tissue, sampled at surgery. In nucleotides, the sequence is TGCGCCAGCAGCCAAGATCCTGGACTAGCGGCAGCCGTGACGCAGTATTTT. Its coded protein is CASSQDPGLAAAVTQYF.